This TCR beta chain comes out of a study of T cell repertoires in ileal Crohn's disease. Study-level information: Median disease duration was 7.9 years; 35% smoked at surgery.

Approximately 500 nanograms of biopsy DNA per sample underwent TCRB immunosequencing. Assay: immunoSEQ multiplex PCR; the TCRdb copy retains only in-frame clones and omits some. The sample holds some 5,900 clones, around 85% seen once. In this sample, this clone turned up once. Its antigen is not identified. Included were adult ileal or ileocolonic Crohn's patients indicated for ileocolonic resection. Germline V gene data show CDR1 as SGHDT and CDR2 as YYEEEE. The CDR3 covers 13 residues. Trimming cost V 4 bases and J 2 bases, with 9 bases left between them. Study-wide results and limits: Active smokers at surgery had more clonal expansions than non-smokers.

The source is an adult with Crohn's disease. Sequences were obtained from ileal tissue. V usage is TRBV5-6 and J usage is TRBJ1-2; no definite D call. The CDR3 DNA follows: TGTGCCAGCAGCCCGACGGAGAACTATGGCTACACCTTC. It is translated as CASSPTENYGYTF.